Below are 13 T cell receptor beta chains sequenced from a single sample in a study of T cells after somatic rescue of genetic block. Data came from immunoSEQ multiplex PCR; TCRdb stores just in-frame clones and leaves some out. The sample consists of tens of thousands of clones, 90% of them appearing once. Source material: peripheral blood mononuclear cells (PBMCs). These receptors all come from a woman aged 18-30 years.

The chain couples TRBV7-6 to TRBJ2-1; 8 bases are a match to TRBD2. With 3 bases clipped from V and 10 bases from J, the junction kept 8 bases outside the gene matches. This CDR3 region has 14 residues. Germline values: CDR1 SGHVS, CDR2 FNYEAQ. The DNA for the CDR3 is TGTGCCAGCAGCTTGCGGACTAGCTCTTGGGAGCAGTTCTTC. Residues: CASSLRTSSWEQFF.

This sequence joins TRBV19 and TRBJ2-7; TRBD2 matches 8 bases. The ends lost 6 bases at V and 3 bases at J; junction bases unmatched: 10. CDR1 is LNHDA, CDR2 SQIVND, per germline (reference sequence). The CDR3 loop spans 15 amino acids. CDR3 residues: CASRVSGTRSYEQYF. CDR3 in DNA: TGTGCCAGTAGGGTTAGCGGGACTCGCAGCTACGAGCAGTACTTC.

This clone appeared a single time. The V gene is TRBV28, the J gene TRBJ1-2; tentative D call: TRBD1 (6 bases). Germline CDR1 and CDR2: MDHEN and SYDVKM. V lost 5 bases and J lost 1, with 11 bases in between. This CDR3 has 14 amino acids. The CDR3 region has the DNA TGTGCCAGCAGTGACAGGAGAATTAACTATGGCTACACCTTC. Translating it yields CASSDRRINYGYTF.

V and J are TRBV19 and TRBJ1-4; D gene ambiguous. This CDR3 has 14 residues. Germline CDR1 reads LNHDA; CDR2 reads SQIVND (reference sequence). V lost 5 bases to trimming and J lost 4 bases, with 11 bases between them. In nucleotides, the CDR3 is TGTGCCAGTAGTGCCGGACGGATTAATGAAAAACTGTTTTTT. Encoded protein: CASSAGRINEKLFF.

The rearrangement joins TRBV7-9 to TRBJ2-1; 7 positions match TRBD1. V lost 5 bases, J lost 7 bases, and 8 bases stayed unmatched. In germline, CDR1 is SEHNR, CDR2 FQNEAQ (reference sequence). The CDR3 spans 14 residues. The CDR3 DNA follows: TGTGCCAGCAGCCCGACAGGGCCGGGGAATGAGCAGTTCTTC. Residues: CASSPTGPGNEQFF.

This clone came up a few times. J is TRBJ2-7 and V is TRBV28; D remains ambiguous. The CDR3 loop spans 12 amino acids. Germline loops: CDR1 MDHEN, CDR2 SYDVKM. The germline V and J ends were trimmed by 2 bases and 4 bases, with 6 bases remaining between them. The CDR3 DNA sequence: TGTGCCAGCAGTTTAATGGGGTACGAGCAGTACTTC. Translation: CASSLMGYEQYF.

The V call is TRBV5-4, the J call TRBJ1-2; D ambiguous. Trimming removed 5 bases from V and 7 bases from J, with 12 bases in between. CDR3 length: 12 amino acids. The germline CDR1 and CDR2 sequences are SGHNT and YYREEE (reference sequence). DNA of the CDR3: TGTGCCAGCAGTTCTACCGTGGCTGGCTACACCTTC. It is translated as CASSSTVAGYTF.

This chain links TRBV28 with TRBJ2-2; no reliable D call. Between the trimmed V and J ends, which lost 6 bases and 7 bases, there was a span of 15 bases. CDR1 and CDR2 from the germline V gene are MDHEN and SYDVKM. This CDR3 has 14 amino acids. CDR3 protein: CASRGIVAVGELFF. As DNA, the CDR3 is TGTGCCAGCAGAGGGATAGTCGCAGTCGGGGAGCTGTTTTTT.

The chain has TRBV19 and TRBJ1-1, with D uncertain. Germline-derived CDR1 and CDR2 are LNHDA and SQIVND (reference sequence). V was clipped by 3 bases and J by 3 bases, with 8 bases between them. The CDR3 contains 13 residues. CDR3: CASSIPWDTEAFF. CDR3 coding DNA: TGTGCCAGTAGTATCCCCTGGGACACTGAAGCTTTCTTT. Full variable domain (remainder filled in from reference TRBV19 and TRBJ1-1): DGGITQSPKYLFRKEGQNVTLSCEQNLNHDAMYWYRQDPGQGLRLIYYSQIVNDFQKGDIAEGYSVSREKKESFPLTVTSAQKNPTAFYLCASSIPWDTEAFFGQGTRLTVV.

This clone was observed a single time. Written as DNA, the CDR3 is TGTGCCAGCAGTACCCTCGGCACAGTAAGCAATCAGCCCCAGCATTTT. It specifies CASSTLGTVSNQPQHF. This chain uses TRBV27 with TRBJ1-5; D is uncertain. Germline V gives CDR1 MNHEY, CDR2 SMNVEV (reference sequence). V lost 5 bases and J 1 base, leaving 15 bases between the germline ends. This CDR3 region has 16 residues.

The chain employs TRBV4-2 and TRBJ2-7, with 7 nucleotides matching TRBD1. CDR3 length equals 13 residues. V was clipped by 9 bases and J by 1 base; unmatched bases: 6. CDR1 and CDR2 (germline): LGHNA, YNFKEQ. The CDR3 DNA reads as TGTGCCAGTTCACCGGGACAGTCCTACGAGCAGTACTTC. It translates to CASSPGQSYEQYF.

The chain joins TRBV27 to TRBJ2-5, with TRBD2 matching over 10 bases. After removal of 5 bases from V and 4 bases from J, the junction contained 4 bases not matched to a gene. The CDR3 has 14 amino acids. The germline V gene has CDR1 MNHEY and CDR2 SMNVEV (reference sequence). In DNA, the CDR3 is TGTGCCAGCAGTCAAACTAGCGGGATAGAGACCCAGTACTTC. This gives the protein CASSQTSGIETQYF.

V gene TRBV19 combines with J gene TRBJ2-7; the match to TRBD1 covers 8 bases. The junction had 8 bases not matched to a gene; V was cut back by 8 bases and J by 5 bases. Germline values: CDR1 LNHDA, CDR2 SQIVND (reference sequence). The CDR3 runs to 13 residues. The CDR3 bases are TGTGCCAGTTCCCGGGACAGGTTTAACGAGCAGTACTTC. Protein: CASSRDRFNEQYF.